A selection of T cell receptor beta chains follows, all from one sample in a study of cytomegalovirus exposure and HLA in healthy donors. TCRdb's table, derived via immunoSEQ multiplex PCR, lists solely in-frame clones and lacks some. The table has 100,000 to 150,000 clones, 65% to 80% seen once. Sequencing was performed on PBMCs. The source of these receptors is a man aged 25 to 45 in good health and CMV-seronegative. CDR3s include the opening cysteine and the closing phenylalanine or tryptophan. D genes are given only for firm matches. A clone size is listed for some rows: how often the clone was seen (once, few, many), or a class if it is expanded.

j_call: TRBJ1-2; d_call: TRBD1; v_call: TRBV2; clone_size: NA; cdr3_aa: CASSTGQGRGYTF; cdr3_nt: TGTGCCAGCAGTACCGGACAGGGTAGAGGCTACACCTTC
j_call: TRBJ2-7; d_call: NA; v_call: TRBV29-1; clone_size: NA; cdr3_aa: CSALLVIGGYEQYF; cdr3_nt: TGCAGCGCCCTCCTTGTAATAGGCGGCTACGAGCAGTACTTC
j_call: TRBJ2-1; d_call: NA; v_call: TRBV7-6; clone_size: NA; cdr3_aa: CASSLGFGAAAINNEQFF; cdr3_nt: TGTGCCAGCAGCTTAGGATTCGGAGCGGCGGCTATAAACAATGAGCAGTTCTTC
j_call: TRBJ2-5; d_call: NA; v_call: TRBV2; clone_size: NA; cdr3_aa: CATHEVVETQYF; cdr3_nt: TGTGCCACCCACGAGGTGGTGGAGACCCAGTACTTC
j_call: TRBJ1-1; d_call: TRBD1; v_call: TRBV7-2; clone_size: NA; cdr3_aa: CASSQRTGGVNTEAFF; cdr3_nt: TGTGCCAGCAGCCAAAGAACAGGGGGCGTGAACACTGAAGCTTTCTTT
j_call: TRBJ1-1; d_call: NA; v_call: TRBV6-5; clone_size: NA; cdr3_aa: CASSRRGNTEAFF; cdr3_nt: TGTGCCAGCAGTCGTAGGGGGAACACTGAAGCTTTCTTT
j_call: TRBJ1-2; d_call: NA; v_call: TRBV18; clone_size: NA; cdr3_aa: CASSPLTGPNYGYTF; cdr3_nt: TGTGCCAGCTCACCCCTAACAGGGCCGAACTATGGCTACACCTTC
j_call: TRBJ1-2; d_call: NA; v_call: TRBV10-3; clone_size: NA; cdr3_aa: CAISETGRAGWDYGYTF; cdr3_nt: TGTGCCATCAGTGAGACCGGCAGGGCTGGGTGGGACTATGGCTACACCTTC
j_call: TRBJ2-7; d_call: TRBD1; v_call: TRBV6-6; clone_size: NA; cdr3_aa: CASRGGTGNYEQYF; cdr3_nt: TGTGCCAGCAGAGGGGGGACAGGAAACTACGAGCAGTACTTC
j_call: TRBJ2-1; d_call: TRBD1; v_call: TRBV18; clone_size: NA; cdr3_aa: CASSEGQGKGNEQFF; cdr3_nt: TGTGCCAGCTCGGAGGGACAGGGAAAGGGGAATGAGCAGTTCTTC
j_call: TRBJ1-1; d_call: NA; v_call: TRBV30; clone_size: NA; cdr3_aa: CAWSVLFGRDTEAFF; cdr3_nt: TGTGCCTGGAGTGTGCTTTTTGGCAGGGACACTGAAGCTTTCTTT
j_call: TRBJ2-5; d_call: NA; v_call: TRBV4-1; clone_size: NA; cdr3_aa: CASSQGLGAGGETQYF; cdr3_nt: TGCGCCAGCAGCCAAGGTTTGGGCGCGGGTGGAGAGACCCAGTACTTC
j_call: TRBJ1-2; d_call: TRBD1; v_call: TRBV18; clone_size: NA; cdr3_aa: CASSPPGTANYGYTF; cdr3_nt: TGTGCCAGCTCACCACCCGGGACAGCTAACTATGGCTACACCTTC
j_call: TRBJ2-7; d_call: NA; v_call: TRBV28; clone_size: NA; cdr3_aa: CASRRQSQSYEQYF; cdr3_nt: TGTGCCAGCAGGCGACAGTCCCAATCCTACGAGCAGTACTTC
j_call: TRBJ1-4; d_call: NA; v_call: TRBV29-1; clone_size: NA; cdr3_aa: CSVKNRATNEKLFF; cdr3_nt: TGCAGCGTGAAAAACAGGGCAACTAATGAAAAACTGTTTTTT
j_call: TRBJ1-3; d_call: TRBD1; v_call: TRBV4-2; clone_size: NA; cdr3_aa: CASSQEIQGGGNTIYF; cdr3_nt: TGTGCCAGCAGCCAAGAAATACAGGGGGGTGGAAACACCATATATTTT
j_call: TRBJ2-7; d_call: NA; v_call: TRBV6-6; clone_size: NA; cdr3_aa: CASTMGTGGYEQYF; cdr3_nt: TGTGCCAGCACCATGGGTACGGGGGGCTATGAGCAGTACTTC
j_call: TRBJ2-5; d_call: TRBD2; v_call: TRBV4-1; clone_size: NA; cdr3_aa: CASSQLGTSARREETQYF; cdr3_nt: TGCGCCAGCAGCCAACTCGGGACTAGCGCCAGGAGGGAAGAGACCCAGTACTTC
j_call: TRBJ1-3; d_call: NA; v_call: TRBV28; clone_size: NA; cdr3_aa: CASSLPAGFLGNTIYF; cdr3_nt: TGTGCCAGCAGTTTACCGGCAGGGTTCCTTGGAAACACCATATATTTT
j_call: TRBJ1-2; d_call: NA; v_call: TRBV5-6; clone_size: once; cdr3_aa: CASSFRTQVRNYGYTF; cdr3_nt: TGTGCCAGCAGCTTTCGAACTCAGGTTCGCAACTATGGCTACACCTTC
j_call: TRBJ1-3; d_call: TRBD1; v_call: TRBV5-4; clone_size: NA; cdr3_aa: CASSFGQVSGNTIYF; cdr3_nt: TGTGCCAGCAGCTTCGGACAGGTCTCTGGAAACACCATATATTTT
j_call: TRBJ2-7; d_call: NA; v_call: TRBV6-6; clone_size: NA; cdr3_aa: CASSYSNYEQYF; cdr3_nt: TGTGCCAGCAGTTACTCTAACTACGAGCAGTACTTC
j_call: TRBJ1-6; d_call: NA; v_call: TRBV4-3; clone_size: NA; cdr3_aa: CASSQSDIQLSPLHF; cdr3_nt: TGCGCCAGCAGCCAATCGGACATTCAACTTTCACCCCTCCACTTT
j_call: TRBJ1-2; d_call: TRBD1; v_call: TRBV5-1; clone_size: NA; cdr3_aa: CASSSQVGDRGHGYTF; cdr3_nt: TGCGCCAGCAGTTCACAGGTCGGGGACAGGGGGCATGGCTACACCTTC
j_call: TRBJ1-2; d_call: NA; v_call: TRBV5-1; clone_size: NA; cdr3_aa: CASSLGRTLYGYTF; cdr3_nt: TGCGCCAGCAGCTTGGGGAGGACTCTTTATGGCTACACCTTC
j_call: TRBJ2-7; d_call: TRBD1; v_call: TRBV10-3; clone_size: once; cdr3_aa: CAISPGTGLSSYEQYF; cdr3_nt: TGTGCCATCAGCCCAGGGACAGGGCTAAGCTCCTACGAGCAGTACTTC
j_call: TRBJ1-2; d_call: NA; v_call: TRBV9; clone_size: NA; cdr3_aa: CASSVGQGIGGYTF; cdr3_nt: TGTGCCAGCAGCGTAGGCCAGGGTATCGGTGGCTACACCTTC
j_call: TRBJ2-7; d_call: TRBD2; v_call: TRBV15; clone_size: few; cdr3_aa: CATSRGLAGSYEQYF; cdr3_nt: TGTGCCACCAGCAGGGGACTAGCGGGGTCCTACGAGCAGTACTTC
j_call: TRBJ1-3; d_call: NA; v_call: TRBV5-1; clone_size: NA; cdr3_aa: CASSLGQSSGNTIYF; cdr3_nt: TGCGCCAGCAGCTTGGGCCAGTCCTCTGGAAACACCATATATTTT
j_call: TRBJ2-4; d_call: TRBD1; v_call: TRBV7-7; clone_size: once; cdr3_aa: CASSLDRGRRAKNIQYF; cdr3_nt: TGTGCCAGCAGCCTAGACAGGGGGCGTCGGGCCAAAAACATTCAGTACTTC
j_call: TRBJ1-2; d_call: NA; v_call: TRBV7-6; clone_size: NA; cdr3_aa: CASSLDSRGSYGYTF; cdr3_nt: TGTGCCAGCAGCTTAGATAGCAGGGGAAGCTATGGCTACACCTTC
j_call: TRBJ1-1; d_call: NA; v_call: TRBV4-2; clone_size: once; cdr3_aa: CASSQDLGARQDTEAFF; cdr3_nt: TGTGCCAGCAGCCAAGATTTGGGGGCGCGGCAGGACACTGAAGCTTTCTTT
j_call: TRBJ2-7; d_call: TRBD2; v_call: TRBV27; clone_size: NA; cdr3_aa: CASSVRLAAYEQYF; cdr3_nt: TGTGCCAGCAGTGTCCGACTAGCGGCTTACGAGCAGTACTTC
j_call: TRBJ2-7; d_call: TRBD1; v_call: TRBV5-1; clone_size: NA; cdr3_aa: CASSLGQGPTPYEQYF; cdr3_nt: TGCGCCAGCAGCTTGGGACAGGGTCCGACACCCTACGAGCAGTACTTC
j_call: TRBJ1-2; d_call: TRBD1; v_call: TRBV7-2; clone_size: NA; cdr3_aa: CASSSNRGNYGYTF; cdr3_nt: TGTGCCAGCAGCTCCAACAGGGGGAACTATGGCTACACCTTC
j_call: TRBJ1-5; d_call: NA; v_call: TRBV19; clone_size: NA; cdr3_aa: CASSIVQGKGQPQHF; cdr3_nt: TGTGCCAGTAGTATAGTGCAGGGGAAGGGGCAGCCCCAGCATTTT
j_call: TRBJ1-1; d_call: NA; v_call: TRBV23-1; clone_size: few; cdr3_aa: CASSPRSPGVLAYFMNTEAFF; cdr3_nt: TGCGCCAGCAGCCCACGCTCACCGGGAGTGCTCGCCTACTTTATGAACACTGAAGCTTTCTTT